This T cell receptor (beta chain) was documented in a study of T cell responses to AZD1222 COVID-19 vaccine. Background on the study: Pooling of second doses given at about 4 or about 12 weeks was done. Study-level points and caveats: Spike-specific TCR depth and breadth grew after two AZD1222 doses. Seropositivity was recorded at baseline in only five to seven AZD1222 recipients.

The repertoire was sequenced with immunoSEQ multiplex PCR; TCRdb's copy has only in-frame clones and lacks some. The sample holds approximately 110,000 clones, roughly 87% seen once. Of note for this clone: Antigen unknown.

Germline CDR1 reads SGHKS; CDR2 reads YYEKEE (reference sequence). V lost 0 bases, J lost 0 bases, and 7 bases lay in between. This CDR3 is built from 15 residues. Sequencing was performed on peripheral blood, taken on day 0 of AZD1222 vaccination. The chain has TRBV5-5 and TRBJ1-3; possible D gene TRBD1, 6 bases. This clonotype was sampled from an adult in good health. The CDR3 sequence is CASSLEGGSGNTIYF. Here the CDR3 DNA reads TGTGCCAGCAGCTTGGAGGGGGGCTCTGGAAACACCATATATTTT.